Listed below are T cell receptor beta chains from one sample, sequenced in a study of metastatic and nonmetastatic thyroid tumors. TCRdb reanalyzed the PCR reads via MiXCR. The sample has 35,000 to 50,000 clones, 3% to 3.5% seen once; the top ten hold roughly 9.1%. Source material: blood. The receptors here all came from a female donor with papillary thyroid cancer or a benign thyroid nodule (not recorded which). Some clones in this sample may be carry-over from other donors' samples. CDR3s include the opening cysteine and the closing phenylalanine or tryptophan. The D gene is left open where the match is weak. The size of a clone is reported for some rows only, either as once, few or many, or as a class for expanded clones.

v_gene: TRBV2
d_gene: NA
abundance: NA
j_gene: TRBJ2-7
CDR3aa: CASSTGTGTYEQYF
CDR3nt: TGTGCCAGCAGTACCGGGACTGGGACTTACGAGCAGTACTTC

v_gene: TRBV7-9
d_gene: NA
abundance: many
j_gene: TRBJ2-1
CDR3aa: CASSLSSPEYNEQFF
CDR3nt: TGTGCCAGCAGCTTAAGCTCCCCGGAATACAATGAGCAGTTCTTC

v_gene: TRBV5-1
d_gene: TRBD2
abundance: many
j_gene: TRBJ2-7
CDR3aa: CASSGSGSHEQYF
CDR3nt: TGCGCCAGCAGCGGGAGCGGGAGCCACGAGCAGTACTTC

v_gene: TRBV12-3/TRBV12-4
d_gene: NA
abundance: NA
j_gene: TRBJ1-1
CDR3aa: CASMITANTEAFF
CDR3nt: TGTGCCAGCATGATTACAGCGAACACTGAAGCATTCTTT

v_gene: TRBV9
d_gene: NA
abundance: many
j_gene: TRBJ1-1
CDR3aa: CASSFDSGGEAFF
CDR3nt: TGTGCCAGCAGCTTCGATTCGGGTGGTGAAGCTTTCTTT

v_gene: TRBV7-2
d_gene: NA
abundance: many
j_gene: TRBJ2-7
CDR3aa: CASSLVYRGDEQYF
CDR3nt: TGTGCCAGCAGCTTAGTATATAGGGGAGACGAGCAGTACTTC

v_gene: TRBV20-1
d_gene: TRBD1
abundance: many
j_gene: TRBJ1-1
CDR3aa: CSATLGDRAPGAFF
CDR3nt: TGCAGTGCCACGCTCGGGGACAGGGCCCCTGGAGCTTTCTTT

v_gene: TRBV7-9
d_gene: TRBD2
abundance: many
j_gene: TRBJ2-7
CDR3aa: CASSQGGTLYEQYF
CDR3nt: TGTGCCAGCAGCCAGGGAGGGACCTTATACGAGCAGTACTTC

v_gene: TRBV28
d_gene: NA
abundance: few
j_gene: TRBJ1-1
CDR3aa: CASSLKLLEAFF
CDR3nt: TGTGCCAGCAGTTTAAAGTTGCTTGAAGCTTTCTTT

v_gene: TRBV30
d_gene: NA
abundance: many
j_gene: TRBJ1-1
CDR3aa: CAWSRSASEAFF
CDR3nt: TGTGCCTGGAGTAGATCAGCGTCTGAAGCTTTCTTT

v_gene: TRBV6-2/TRBV6-3
d_gene: NA
abundance: NA
j_gene: TRBJ1-3
CDR3aa: CASTELSGNTIYF
CDR3nt: TGTGCCAGCACAGAACTCTCTGGAAACACCATATATTTT

v_gene: TRBV28
d_gene: TRBD2
abundance: many
j_gene: TRBJ2-1
CDR3aa: CASSPSGSLGEQFF
CDR3nt: TGTGCCAGCAGTCCTAGCGGGAGCTTGGGTGAGCAGTTCTTC

v_gene: TRBV6-1
d_gene: NA
abundance: many
j_gene: TRBJ2-1
CDR3aa: CASRGETYNEQFF
CDR3nt: TGTGCCAGCAGGGGCGAAACCTACAATGAGCAGTTCTTC

v_gene: TRBV11-3
d_gene: NA
abundance: NA
j_gene: TRBJ2-2
CDR3aa: CASSLYPTDGELFF
CDR3nt: TGTGCCAGCAGCTTATACCCCACGGACGGGGAGCTGTTTTTT

v_gene: TRBV19
d_gene: NA
abundance: many
j_gene: TRBJ2-5
CDR3aa: CASSFRGGFVETQYF
CDR3nt: TGTGCCAGTAGTTTTCGAGGAGGGTTCGTGGAGACCCAGTACTTC

v_gene: TRBV6-1
d_gene: TRBD1
abundance: many
j_gene: TRBJ2-5
CDR3aa: CASSRTGGGKTQYF
CDR3nt: TGTGCCAGCAGTCGTACAGGGGGCGGGAAGACCCAGTACTTC

v_gene: TRBV5-1
d_gene: TRBD2
abundance: many
j_gene: TRBJ2-7
CDR3aa: CASSLGFRLAGDPYEQYF
CDR3nt: TGCGCCAGCAGCTTGGGTTTTCGACTAGCGGGAGACCCCTACGAGCAGTACTTC

v_gene: TRBV5-4
d_gene: NA
abundance: NA
j_gene: TRBJ2-3
CDR3aa: CASSPLRAVSTDTQYF
CDR3nt: TGTGCCAGCAGCCCGCTTAGGGCGGTAAGCACAGATACGCAGTATTTT

v_gene: TRBV5-4
d_gene: NA
abundance: NA
j_gene: TRBJ1-2
CDR3aa: CASSTGFFTAGGYTF
CDR3nt: TGTGCCAGCAGCACAGGGTTTTTTACAGCTGGGGGCTACACCTTC

v_gene: TRBV6-1
d_gene: NA
abundance: few
j_gene: TRBJ1-2
CDR3aa: CASRGGTYYGYTF
CDR3nt: TGTGCCAGCAGAGGGGGGACGTATTATGGCTACACCTTC

v_gene: TRBV19
d_gene: TRBD2
abundance: many
j_gene: TRBJ2-3
CDR3aa: CASRPGGAGRTDTQYF
CDR3nt: TGTGCCAGTAGACCCGGGGGGGCGGGACGCACAGATACGCAGTATTTT

v_gene: TRBV6-1
d_gene: NA
abundance: few
j_gene: TRBJ2-1
CDR3aa: CASSPEEAYNEQFF
CDR3nt: TGTGCCAGCAGTCCGGAAGAAGCCTACAATGAGCAGTTCTTC

v_gene: TRBV20-1
d_gene: TRBD1
abundance: NA
j_gene: TRBJ1-2
CDR3aa: CSARDHTRGQGVDGYTF
CDR3nt: TGCAGTGCTAGAGATCACACCAGGGGACAGGGAGTGGATGGCTACACCTTC

v_gene: TRBV19
d_gene: NA
abundance: NA
j_gene: TRBJ1-2
CDR3aa: CASSRDTRSDEQFFGPGLNGYTF
CDR3nt: NA

v_gene: TRBV5-8
d_gene: NA
abundance: many
j_gene: TRBJ2-7
CDR3aa: CASSPGQSFTYEQYF
CDR3nt: TGTGCCAGCAGCCCTGGACAGAGTTTTACCTACGAGCAGTACTTC

v_gene: TRBV28
d_gene: TRBD2
abundance: few
j_gene: TRBJ2-7
CDR3aa: CASRPQGLAGVYSPDEQYF
CDR3nt: TGTGCCAGCAGACCCCAGGGACTAGCGGGAGTTTATTCTCCCGACGAGCAGTACTTC

v_gene: TRBV6-1
d_gene: TRBD2
abundance: NA
j_gene: TRBJ2-5
CDR3aa: CASSEAVAGAARGETQYF
CDR3nt: TGTGCCAGCAGTGAAGCGGTAGCGGGGGCCGCTCGGGGAGAGACCCAGTACTTC

v_gene: TRBV3-1
d_gene: NA
abundance: many
j_gene: TRBJ2-2
CDR3aa: CASSHRGGELFF
CDR3nt: TGTGCCAGCAGCCATAGGGGCGGGGAGCTGTTTTTT

v_gene: TRBV11-3
d_gene: NA
abundance: many
j_gene: TRBJ2-2
CDR3aa: CASRGGLNTGELFF
CDR3nt: TGTGCCAGCAGGGGAGGACTAAACACCGGGGAGCTGTTTTTT

v_gene: TRBV11-1
d_gene: TRBD2
abundance: few
j_gene: TRBJ2-7
CDR3aa: CASSPTLAEPSYEQYF
CDR3nt: TGTGCCAGCAGCCCAACTCTAGCGGAGCCCTCCTACGAGCAGTACTTC